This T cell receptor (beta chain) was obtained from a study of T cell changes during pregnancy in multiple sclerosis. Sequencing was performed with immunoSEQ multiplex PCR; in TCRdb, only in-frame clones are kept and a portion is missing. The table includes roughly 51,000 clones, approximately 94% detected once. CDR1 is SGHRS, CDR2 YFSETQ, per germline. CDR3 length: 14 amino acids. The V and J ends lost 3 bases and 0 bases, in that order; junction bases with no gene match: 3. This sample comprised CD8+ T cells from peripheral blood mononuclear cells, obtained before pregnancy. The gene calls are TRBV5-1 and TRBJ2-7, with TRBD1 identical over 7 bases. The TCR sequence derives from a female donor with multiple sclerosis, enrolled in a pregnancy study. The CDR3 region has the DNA TGCGCCAGCAGCTCGGGACAGAGCTCCTACGAGCAGTACTTC. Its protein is CASSSGQSSYEQYF.